Below are 24 T cell receptor beta chains sequenced from a single sample in a study of identical twins. TCRdb itself ran the 5' RACE reads through MiXCR, one entry per CDR3 protein. The table shows approximately 550,000 distinct CDR3 sequences, with about a fifth occurring only once. These records were also assigned to another study, of yellow fever vaccine responses in identical twins.

The source material was CD4+ T cells sorted from blood. The receptors stem from a woman between 18 and 29 years old in good health.

The rearrangement uses TRBV20-1 and TRBJ2-1, with TRBD2 matching 7 bases. J was trimmed by 0 bases and V by 6 bases; bases with no gene match: 5. Germline loops: CDR1 DFQATT, CDR2 SNEGSKA (reference sequence). The CDR3 contains 14 residues. DNA of the CDR3: TGCAGTGCCCGAAGCGGGGACTCCTACAATGAGCAGTTCTTC. Its translation is CSARSGDSYNEQFF.

The CDR3 spells CATSRQGAGNTIYF. The CDR3 DNA reads TGTGCCACCAGCAGACAGGGGGCTGGAAACACCATATATTTT. The chain links TRBV15 to TRBJ1-3, with 7 positions matching TRBD1. J gave up 2 bases and V 2 bases, and 0 bases lay outside the gene matches. The germline V gene encodes CDR1 LNHNV and CDR2 YYDKDF (reference sequence). The CDR3 has 14 amino acids. The complete variable domain, with remaining parts taken from reference TRBV15 and TRBJ1-3, reads DAMVIQNPRYQVTQFGKPVTLSCSQTLNHNVMYWYQQKSSQAPKLLFHYYDKDFNNEADTPDNFQSRRPNTSFCFLDIRSPGLGDTAMYLCATSRQGAGNTIYFGEGSWLTVV.

This clonotype was picked up a small number of times. This rearrangement joins TRBV7-9 to TRBJ1-1; D gene unclear. Germline V CDR1 and CDR2: SEHNR, FQNEAQ (reference sequence). Trimming cost V 3 bases and J 1 base, with 9 bases left between them. The CDR3 is 14 amino acids. CDR3 residues: CASSFKGPNTEAFF. CDR3 bases: TGTGCCAGCAGCTTCAAGGGTCCGAACACTGAAGCTTTCTTT.

This clonotype was picked up a small number of times. This chain uses TRBV28 with TRBJ1-3; D perhaps matches TRBD1 (5 bases). V lost 5 bases to trimming and J lost 10 bases, with 12 bases between them. Germline lookup yields CDR1 MDHEN and CDR2 SYDVKM. CDR3 length: 12 residues. CDR3 DNA sequence: TGTGCCAGCAGTCAAGACAGATGGACCATATATTTT. Translation: CASSQDRWTIYF.

The chain uses TRBV2 and TRBJ1-1, with a weak D call TRBD1 (5 bases). V was cut by 3 bases and J by 4 bases, with 9 bases left in between. Germline assignment: CDR1 SNHLY and CDR2 FYNNEI. This CDR3 has 13 amino acids. The CDR3 bases are TGTGCCAGCAGTGAGGAACAGGCCACTGAAGCTTTCTTT. Its translation is CASSEEQATEAFF.

This clonotype was counted a few times. The chain has TRBV6-5 and TRBJ2-3, with TRBD2 identical over 9 bases. This CDR3 spans 17 amino acids. The germline gives CDR1 MNHEY, CDR2 SVGAGI. The trim removed 2 bases at V and 5 bases at J, leaving 11 bases unmatched. CDR3 sequence (DNA): TGTGCCAGCAGTTACGGCCTAGCGGGAACATTGGGAGATACGCAGTATTTT. It specifies CASSYGLAGTLGDTQYF.

This chain connects TRBV29-1 to TRBJ2-1, with a possible D match to TRBD1 (5 bases). Germline V lookup: CDR1 SQVTM, CDR2 ANQGSEA. V was cut by 3 bases and J by 3 bases, with 9 bases left in between. The CDR3 length is 13 residues. The chain's CDR3 is CSVDRVGYNEQFF. CDR3 in DNA: TGCAGCGTTGACAGGGTCGGCTACAATGAGCAGTTCTTC.

This clonotype was recorded a few times. The chain couples TRBV5-1 to TRBJ2-7; D not resolved. Germline assignment: CDR1 SGHRS and CDR2 YFSETQ. V gave up 2 bases and J gave up 2 bases, with 5 bases separating them. The CDR3 has 12 residues. CDR3 amino acids: CASSFDPYEQYF. DNA of the CDR3: TGCGCCAGCAGCTTTGATCCCTACGAGCAGTACTTC.

This clonotype was seen only a few times. The V call is TRBV11-2, the J call TRBJ2-1; D not resolved. CDR1 and CDR2 from the germline V gene are SGHAT and FQNNGV. The CDR3 extends over 14 amino acids. V dropped 3 bases and J dropped 4 bases, with 10 bases sitting between them. The CDR3 reads CASSFLFAYNEQFF. Written as DNA, the CDR3 is TGTGCCAGCAGCTTTCTGTTCGCGTACAATGAGCAGTTCTTC.

The V and J genes are TRBV5-1 and TRBJ2-2; 9 positions agree with TRBD2. This CDR3 is 15 amino acids long. Germline assignment: CDR1 SGHRS and CDR2 YFSETQ. V shed 4 bases, J shed 6 bases, and the junction held 7 bases outside the gene matches. As DNA, the CDR3 is TGCGCCAGCAGCCAGACTAGCGGTGTGGCCGGGGAGCTGTTTTTT. It yields the protein CASSQTSGVAGELFF. Variable domain in full (rest from reference TRBV5-1 and TRBJ2-2): KAGVTQTPRYLIKTRGQQVTLSCSPISGHRSVSWYQQTPGQGLQFLFEYFSETQRNKGNFPGRFSGRQFSNSRSEMNVSTLELGDSALYLCASSQTSGVAGELFFGEGSRLTVL.

The chain links TRBV2 to TRBJ1-3; 8 nucleotides agree with TRBD1. CDR3 length: 13 residues. V lost 9 bases to trimming and J lost 2 bases; unmatched junction nucleotides: 3. Germline V lookup: CDR1 SNHLY, CDR2 FYNNEI. The CDR3 DNA sequence: TGTGCCAGACAGGGGGGAGCTGGAAACACCATATATTTT. Its translation: CARQGGAGNTIYF.

This clonotype was observed a handful of times. This rearrangement joins TRBV7-9 to TRBJ2-1; a possible D gene is TRBD1 (5 bases). Trimming cost V 2 bases and J 8 bases, with 19 bases left between them. CDR1 and CDR2 from the germline V gene are SEHNR and FQNEAQ (reference sequence). The CDR3 covers 16 residues. CDR3 loop: CASSLLGRIRDDEQFF. The DNA for the CDR3 is TGTGCCAGCAGCTTACTGGGGCGGATACGCGACGATGAGCAGTTCTTC.

This chain links TRBV6-1 with TRBJ2-1; D is unclear. The CDR3 loop spans 15 amino acids. Trimming removed 3 bases from V and 4 bases from J, with 13 bases in between. CDR1 MNHNS and CDR2 SASEGT come from the germline V gene. CDR3 protein: CASSDRLGTYNEQFF. As DNA, the CDR3 is TGTGCCAGCAGTGATCGTCTAGGTACATACAATGAGCAGTTCTTC.

CDR3 in amino acids: CASSSTTGRSGNIQYF. CDR3 sequence (DNA): TGTGCCAGTAGTTCTACGACAGGGCGTTCAGGAAACATTCAGTACTTC. This chain joins TRBV19 and TRBJ2-4; TRBD1 matches 7 bases. Germline CDR1 reads LNHDA; CDR2 reads SQIVND (reference sequence). The V and J ends lost 5 bases and 6 bases, in that order; junction bases with no gene match: 13. This CDR3 has 16 residues.

In its sample, this clonotype was seen a few times. The V gene is TRBV20-1, the J gene TRBJ2-1; D perhaps matches TRBD2 (6 bases). Germline-derived CDR1 and CDR2 are DFQATT and SNEGSKA (reference sequence). The CDR3 consists of 13 residues. V was clipped by 3 bases and J by 5 bases, with 11 bases between them. CDR3 coding DNA: TGCAGTGCTAGGGCTAGCGCCAACAATGAGCAGTTCTTC. Amino acids: CSARASANNEQFF.

This chain connects TRBV12-3 or TRBV12-4 to TRBJ2-3; 11 bases are shared with TRBD2. The J segment lost 4 bases and the V segment lost 6 bases, leaving 6 bases of the junction unmatched. The CDR3 is 15 residues long. As DNA, the CDR3 is TGTGCCAGCAGCAGTAGCGGGAGGGTTTCAGATACGCAGTATTTT. Translated, it gives CASSSSGRVSDTQYF.

This clonotype was seen only a few times. This chain uses TRBV5-1 with TRBJ2-5, with D perhaps matching TRBD1 (6 bases). This CDR3 region has 14 residues. The V end lost 0 bases, the J end lost 5 bases, and 11 bases lay between the germline ends. CDR1 is SGHRS and CDR2 is YFSETQ in the germline V gene. Written as DNA, the CDR3 is TGCGCCAGCAGCTTGGGGTACCAGGGGGAGACCCAGTACTTC. It codes for CASSLGYQGETQYF.

This clonotype occurred many times. The chain links TRBV5-1 to TRBJ2-7; TRBD2 aligns across 7 bases. V shed 2 bases and J 2 bases; nucleotides not matched to a gene: 7. From germline, CDR1 is SGHRS and CDR2 YFSETQ. The CDR3 has 15 amino acids. The CDR3 region has the DNA TGCGCCAGCAGCTTTTCTAGCGGACTAACCTACGAGCAGTACTTC. Its protein product is CASSFSSGLTYEQYF.

J is TRBJ2-1 and V is TRBV12-3 or TRBV12-4; 8 bases fit TRBD1. Trimming removed 7 bases from V and 16 bases from J; junction bases left unmatched: 9. The CDR3 has 11 residues. DNA of the CDR3: TGTGCCAGCACCCGGACAGGGCGAGGTTTCTTC. The encoded protein is CASTRTGRGFF.

This clonotype showed up just a few times. This chain connects TRBV12-3 or TRBV12-4 to TRBJ2-2, with D perhaps matching TRBD1 or TRBD2 (5 bases each). V lost 1 base and J lost 6, with 9 bases in between. The CDR3 has 14 amino acids. CDR3 DNA: TGTGCCAGCAGTTTAGGTGTGGGGGCCGGGGAGCTGTTTTTT. Translated: CASSLGVGAGELFF.

This clonotype has just one count. The rearrangement joins TRBV28 to TRBJ2-7; 7 bases line up with TRBD2. Germline V gene sequence: CDR1 MDHEN, CDR2 SYDVKM. After removal of 5 bases from V and 2 bases from J, the junction contained 9 bases not matched to a gene. The length of the CDR3 is 15 residues. CDR3 residues: CASSGVGLAAYEQYF. The DNA of the CDR3 is TGTGCCAGCAGTGGGGTCGGCCTAGCGGCCTACGAGCAGTACTTC.

This clonotype showed up just a few times. CDR3 sequence reads: CASSLGLAGEVGELFF. CDR3 DNA: TGTGCCAGCAGCCTGGGACTAGCGGGGGAAGTCGGGGAGCTGTTTTTT. The rearrangement joins TRBV13 to TRBJ2-2, with TRBD2 identical over 14 bases. The CDR3 totals 16 residues. CDR1 and CDR2 from the germline V gene are PRHDT and FYEKMQ (reference sequence). J lost 7 bases, V lost 5 bases, and 6 bases had no gene match.

The chain recombines TRBV7-3 with TRBJ2-1, with 9 bases that match TRBD2. This CDR3 region has 16 residues. V lost 2 bases to trimming and J lost 3 bases; unmatched junction nucleotides: 5. Germline values: CDR1 SGHTA, CDR2 FQGTGA. CDR3 amino acids: CASSLSPSGIYNEQFF. The DNA for the CDR3 is TGTGCCAGCAGCTTATCTCCTAGCGGGATCTACAATGAGCAGTTCTTC.

At least ten counts were recorded for this clonotype. The rearrangement uses TRBV12-3 or TRBV12-4 and TRBJ2-3; D is possibly TRBD2 (6 bases). The length of the CDR3 is 13 residues. Trimming took 5 bases from V and 6 from J, leaving 12 bases between them. The CDR3 coding sequence is TGTGCCAGCAGTCCCCCCGGAGGGGATACGCAGTATTTT. Protein product: CASSPPGGDTQYF.